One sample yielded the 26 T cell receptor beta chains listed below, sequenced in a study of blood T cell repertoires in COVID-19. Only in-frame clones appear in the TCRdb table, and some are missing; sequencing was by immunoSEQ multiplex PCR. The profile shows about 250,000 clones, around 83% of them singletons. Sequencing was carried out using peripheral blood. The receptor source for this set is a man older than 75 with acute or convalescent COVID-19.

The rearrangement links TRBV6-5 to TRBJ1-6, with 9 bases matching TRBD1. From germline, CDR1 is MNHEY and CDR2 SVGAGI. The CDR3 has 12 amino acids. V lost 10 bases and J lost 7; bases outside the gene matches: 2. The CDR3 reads CATDRGNSPLHF. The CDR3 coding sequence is TGTGCCACCGACAGGGGGAATTCACCCCTCCACTTT.

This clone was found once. CDR3 bases: TGCGCCAGCAGCTTGGTCAGCGGGACACTCTACGAGCAGTACTTC. This codes for CASSLVSGTLYEQYF. The chain combines TRBV5-1 with TRBJ2-7; TRBD2 might be the D (7 bases). V dropped 0 bases and J dropped 3 bases, with 13 bases sitting between them. This CDR3 has 15 residues. Germline CDR1 and CDR2: SGHRS and YFSETQ.

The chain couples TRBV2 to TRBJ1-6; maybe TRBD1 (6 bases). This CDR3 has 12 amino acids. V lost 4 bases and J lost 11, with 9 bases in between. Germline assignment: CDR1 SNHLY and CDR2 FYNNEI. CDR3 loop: CASSGDIAPLHF. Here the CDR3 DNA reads TGTGCCAGCAGTGGGGACATTGCACCCCTCCACTTT. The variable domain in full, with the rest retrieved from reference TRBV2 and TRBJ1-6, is EPEVTQTPSHQVTQMGQEVILRCVPISNHLYFYWYRQILGQKVEFLVSFYNNEISEKSEIFDDQFSVERPDGSNFTLKIRSTKLEDSAMYFCASSGDIAPLHFGNGTRLTVT.

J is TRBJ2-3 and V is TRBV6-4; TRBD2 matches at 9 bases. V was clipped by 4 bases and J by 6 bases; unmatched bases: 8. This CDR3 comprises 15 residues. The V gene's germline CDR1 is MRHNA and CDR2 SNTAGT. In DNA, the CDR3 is TGTGCCAGCAGTGTGGGGCTAGCGGGAAGGGATACGCAGTATTTT. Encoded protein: CASSVGLAGRDTQYF.

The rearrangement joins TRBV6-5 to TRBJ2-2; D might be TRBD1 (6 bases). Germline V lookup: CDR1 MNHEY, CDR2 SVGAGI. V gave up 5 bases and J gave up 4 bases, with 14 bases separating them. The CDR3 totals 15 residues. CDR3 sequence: CASSSPGQSTGELFF. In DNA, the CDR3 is TGTGCCAGCAGTAGTCCGGGACAAAGCACCGGGGAGCTGTTTTTT.

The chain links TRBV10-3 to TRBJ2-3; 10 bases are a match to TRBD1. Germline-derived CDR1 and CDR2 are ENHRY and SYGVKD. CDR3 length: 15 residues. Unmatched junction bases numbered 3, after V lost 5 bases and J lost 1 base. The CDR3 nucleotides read TGTGCCATCAGTTCCGGGACAGGGGGCACAGATACGCAGTATTTT. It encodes CAISSGTGGTDTQYF.

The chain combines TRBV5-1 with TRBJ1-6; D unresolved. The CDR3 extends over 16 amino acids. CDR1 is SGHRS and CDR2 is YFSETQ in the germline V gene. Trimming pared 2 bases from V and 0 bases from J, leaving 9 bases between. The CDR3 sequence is CASSFGRGSYNSPLHF. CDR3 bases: TGCGCCAGCAGCTTCGGCCGAGGCTCCTATAATTCACCCCTCCACTTT.

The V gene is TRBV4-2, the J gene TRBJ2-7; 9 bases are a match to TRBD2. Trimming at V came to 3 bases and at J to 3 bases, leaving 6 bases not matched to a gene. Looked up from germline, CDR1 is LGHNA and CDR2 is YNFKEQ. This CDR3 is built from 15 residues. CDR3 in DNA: TGTGCCAGCAGCCAGGATAGCGGGGGACTCTACGAGCAGTACTTC. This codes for CASSQDSGGLYEQYF.

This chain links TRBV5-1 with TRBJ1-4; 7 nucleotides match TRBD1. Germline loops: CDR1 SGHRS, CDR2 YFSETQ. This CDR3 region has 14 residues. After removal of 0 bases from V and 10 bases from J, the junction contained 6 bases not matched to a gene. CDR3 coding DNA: TGCGCCAGCAGCTTGGAAGGGGGCGCAGTAAAACTGTTTTTT. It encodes CASSLEGGAVKLFF.

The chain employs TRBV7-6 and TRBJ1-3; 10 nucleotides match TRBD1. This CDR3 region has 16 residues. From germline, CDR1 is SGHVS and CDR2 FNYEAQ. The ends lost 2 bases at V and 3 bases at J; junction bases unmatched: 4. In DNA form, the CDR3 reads TGTGCCAGCAGCTTAAGGACAGGGGGAGTTGGAAACACCATATATTTT. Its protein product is CASSLRTGGVGNTIYF.

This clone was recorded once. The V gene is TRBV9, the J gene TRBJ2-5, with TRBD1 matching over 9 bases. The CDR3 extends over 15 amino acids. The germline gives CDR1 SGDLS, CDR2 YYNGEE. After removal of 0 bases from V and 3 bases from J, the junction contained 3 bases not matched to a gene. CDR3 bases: TGTGCCAGCAGCGTAGGGACAGGGGTGGAAGAGACCCAGTACTTC. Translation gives CASSVGTGVEETQYF.

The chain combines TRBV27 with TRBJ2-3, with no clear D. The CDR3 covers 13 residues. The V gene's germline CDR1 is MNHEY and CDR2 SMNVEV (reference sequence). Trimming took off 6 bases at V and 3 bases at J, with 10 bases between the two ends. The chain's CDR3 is CASSITRTDTQYF. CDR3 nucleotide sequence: TGTGCCAGCAGCATCACACGTACAGATACGCAGTATTTT.

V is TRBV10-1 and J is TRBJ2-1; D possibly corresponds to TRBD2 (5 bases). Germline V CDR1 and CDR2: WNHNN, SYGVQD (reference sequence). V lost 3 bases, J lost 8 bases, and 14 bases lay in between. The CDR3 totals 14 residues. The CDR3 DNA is TGCGCCAGCAGTGATCTAGCTCAACCCGATGAGCAGTTCTTC. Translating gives CASSDLAQPDEQFF.

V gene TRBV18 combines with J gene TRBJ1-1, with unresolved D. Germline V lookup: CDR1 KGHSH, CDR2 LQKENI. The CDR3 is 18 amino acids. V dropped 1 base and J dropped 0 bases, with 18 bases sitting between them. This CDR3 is CASSPRFTAGKMNTEAFF. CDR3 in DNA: TGTGCCAGCTCACCACGTTTCACAGCAGGAAAAATGAACACTGAAGCTTTCTTT.

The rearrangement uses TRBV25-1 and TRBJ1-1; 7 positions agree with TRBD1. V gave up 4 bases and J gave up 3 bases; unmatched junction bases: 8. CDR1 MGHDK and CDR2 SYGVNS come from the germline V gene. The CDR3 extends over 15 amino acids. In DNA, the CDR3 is TGTGCCAGCAGTGGGAGACAGGGTGGTGACACTGAAGCTTTCTTT. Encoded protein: CASSGRQGGDTEAFF.

CDR3 nucleotides: TGCGCCAGCAGCCAAGTGGGGGGAAACAGGAGGAACACTGAAGCTTTCTTT. It translates to CASSQVGGNRRNTEAFF. The J gene is TRBJ1-1, the V gene TRBV4-1; weak D call: TRBD1 (5 bases). Germline loops: CDR1 MGHRA, CDR2 YSYEKL. Trimming pared 1 base from V and 1 base from J, leaving 16 bases between. The CDR3 extends over 17 amino acids.

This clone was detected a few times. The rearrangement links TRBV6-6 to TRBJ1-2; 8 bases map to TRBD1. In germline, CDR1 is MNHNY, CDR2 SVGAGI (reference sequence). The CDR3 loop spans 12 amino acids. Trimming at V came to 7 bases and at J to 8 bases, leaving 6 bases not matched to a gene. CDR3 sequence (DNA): TGTGCCAGCACCAAGACAGGGGACGGCTACACCTTC. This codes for CASTKTGDGYTF.

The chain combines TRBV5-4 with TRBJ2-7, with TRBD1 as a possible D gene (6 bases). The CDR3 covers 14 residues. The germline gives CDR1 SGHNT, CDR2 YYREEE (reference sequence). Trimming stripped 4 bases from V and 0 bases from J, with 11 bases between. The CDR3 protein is CASSPRDNSYEQYF. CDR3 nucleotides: TGTGCCAGCAGCCCTCGGGACAACTCCTACGAGCAGTACTTC.

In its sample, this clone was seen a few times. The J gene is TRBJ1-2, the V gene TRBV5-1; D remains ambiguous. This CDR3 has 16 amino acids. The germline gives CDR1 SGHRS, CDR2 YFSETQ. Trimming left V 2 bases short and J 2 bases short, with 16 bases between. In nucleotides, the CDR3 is TGCGCCAGCAGCTTCAAGAGGGCCCCAATCAACTATGGCTACACCTTC. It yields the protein CASSFKRAPINYGYTF. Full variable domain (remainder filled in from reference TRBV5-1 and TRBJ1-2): KAGVTQTPRYLIKTRGQQVTLSCSPISGHRSVSWYQQTPGQGLQFLFEYFSETQRNKGNFPGRFSGRQFSNSRSEMNVSTLELGDSALYLCASSFKRAPINYGYTFGSGTRLTVV.

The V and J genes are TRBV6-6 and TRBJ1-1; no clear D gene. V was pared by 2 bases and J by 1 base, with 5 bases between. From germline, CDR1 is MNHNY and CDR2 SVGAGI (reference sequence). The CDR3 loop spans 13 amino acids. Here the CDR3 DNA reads TGTGCCAGCAGTTACGCCAGGAACACTGAAGCTTTCTTT. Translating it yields CASSYARNTEAFF.

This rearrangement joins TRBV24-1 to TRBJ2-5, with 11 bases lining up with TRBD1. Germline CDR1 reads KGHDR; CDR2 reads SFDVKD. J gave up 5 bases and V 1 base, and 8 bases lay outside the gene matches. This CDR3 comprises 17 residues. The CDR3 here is CATSDFARTGGVETQYF. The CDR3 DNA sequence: TGTGCCACCAGTGATTTTGCCCGGACAGGGGGCGTGGAGACCCAGTACTTC.

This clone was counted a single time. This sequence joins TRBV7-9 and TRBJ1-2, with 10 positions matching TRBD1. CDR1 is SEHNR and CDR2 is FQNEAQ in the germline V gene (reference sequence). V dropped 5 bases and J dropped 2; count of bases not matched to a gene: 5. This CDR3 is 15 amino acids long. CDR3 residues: CASSIRQGANYGYTF. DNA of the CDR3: TGTGCCAGCAGCATTAGACAGGGGGCCAACTATGGCTACACCTTC.

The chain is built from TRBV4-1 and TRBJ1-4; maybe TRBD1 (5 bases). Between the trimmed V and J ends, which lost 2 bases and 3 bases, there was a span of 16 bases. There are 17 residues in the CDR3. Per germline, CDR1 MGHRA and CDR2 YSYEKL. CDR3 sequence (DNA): TGCGCCAGCAGCCAAAAGGTAGATGGGGCCTCTAATGAAAAACTGTTTTTT. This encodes CASSQKVDGASNEKLFF.

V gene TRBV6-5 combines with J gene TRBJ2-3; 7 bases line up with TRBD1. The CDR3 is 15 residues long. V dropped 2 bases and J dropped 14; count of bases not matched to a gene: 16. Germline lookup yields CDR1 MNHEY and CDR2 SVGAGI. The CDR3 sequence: CASSYLPGTGTVRYF. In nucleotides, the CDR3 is TGTGCCAGCAGTTACCTTCCGGGGACGGGGACAGTCAGGTATTTT.

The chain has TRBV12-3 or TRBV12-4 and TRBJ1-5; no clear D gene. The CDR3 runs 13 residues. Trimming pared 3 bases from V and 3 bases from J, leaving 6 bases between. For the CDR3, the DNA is TGTGCCAGCAGTTTTGGCACCAATCAGCCCCAGCATTTT. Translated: CASSFGTNQPQHF.

The DNA for the CDR3 is TGTGCCAGCAGCCAGTATTACAGGGCGTTGAGCTCCTACAATGAGCAGTTCTTC. Translating gives CASSQYYRALSSYNEQFF. J is TRBJ2-1 and V is TRBV3-1 (or the pseudogene TRBV3-2); possibly TRBD1 for D (6 bases). V was trimmed by 3 bases and J by 0 bases, leaving 18 bases between them. The germline gives CDR1 LGHDT, CDR2 YNNKEL (reference sequence). This CDR3 is 18 amino acids long.